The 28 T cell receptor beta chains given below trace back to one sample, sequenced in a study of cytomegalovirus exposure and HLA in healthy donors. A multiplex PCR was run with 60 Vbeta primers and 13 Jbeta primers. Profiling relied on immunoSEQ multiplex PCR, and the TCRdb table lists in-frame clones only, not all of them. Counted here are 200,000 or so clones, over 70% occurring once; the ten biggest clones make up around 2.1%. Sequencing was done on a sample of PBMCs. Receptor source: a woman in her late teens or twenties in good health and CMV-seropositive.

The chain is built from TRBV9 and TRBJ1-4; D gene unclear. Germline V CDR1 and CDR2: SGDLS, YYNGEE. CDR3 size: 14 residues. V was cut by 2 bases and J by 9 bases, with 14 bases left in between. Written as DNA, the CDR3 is TGTGCCAGCAGCGTGGGCGGGAACATGAAAAAACTGTTTTTT. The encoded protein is CASSVGGNMKKLFF. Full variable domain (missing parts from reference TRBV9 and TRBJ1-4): DSGVTQTPKHLITATGQRVTLRCSPRSGDLSVYWYQQSLDQGLQFLIQYYNGEERAKGNILERFSAQQFPDLHSELNLSSLELGDSALYFCASSVGGNMKKLFFGSGTQLSVL.

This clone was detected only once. CDR3: CASSEESQGVGYGYTF. CDR3 sequence (DNA): TGCGCCAGCAGTGAGGAATCACAGGGCGTTGGATATGGCTACACCTTC. The gene calls are TRBV10-1 and TRBJ1-2, with D perhaps TRBD1 (6 bases). Per germline, CDR1 WNHNN and CDR2 SYGVQD (reference sequence). V lost 2 bases, J lost 5 bases, and 18 bases lay in between. This CDR3 has 16 residues.

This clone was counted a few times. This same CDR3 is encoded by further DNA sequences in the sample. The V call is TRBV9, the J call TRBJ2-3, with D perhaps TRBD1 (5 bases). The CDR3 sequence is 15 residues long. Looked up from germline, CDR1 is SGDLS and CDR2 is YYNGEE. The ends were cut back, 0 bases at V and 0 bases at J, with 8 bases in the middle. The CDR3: CASSVGAGSTDTQYF. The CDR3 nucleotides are TGTGCCAGCAGCGTAGGGGCAGGGAGCACAGATACGCAGTATTTT.

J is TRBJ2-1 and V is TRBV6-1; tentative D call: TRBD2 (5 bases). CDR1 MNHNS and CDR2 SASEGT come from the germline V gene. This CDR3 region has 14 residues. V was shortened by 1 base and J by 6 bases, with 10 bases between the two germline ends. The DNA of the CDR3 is TGTGCCAGCAGTGAAGGGGTAACTAGCAATGAGCAGTTCTTC. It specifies CASSEGVTSNEQFF.

CDR3 protein: CASSVVQGSGELFF. CDR3 DNA: TGTGCCAGCAGCGTAGTCCAGGGGTCCGGGGAGCTGTTTTTT. The rearrangement joins TRBV9 to TRBJ2-2; D is possibly TRBD1 (6 bases). V dropped 0 bases and J dropped 6 bases, with 9 bases sitting between them. The germline gives CDR1 SGDLS, CDR2 YYNGEE. The CDR3 length is 14 residues.

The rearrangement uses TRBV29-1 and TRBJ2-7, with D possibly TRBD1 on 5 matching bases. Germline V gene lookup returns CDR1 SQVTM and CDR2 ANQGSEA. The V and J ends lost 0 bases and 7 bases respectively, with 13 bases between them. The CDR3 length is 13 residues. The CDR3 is CSVEDSLGEEQYF. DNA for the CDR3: TGCAGCGTTGAAGATAGTTTAGGGGAAGAGCAGTACTTC.

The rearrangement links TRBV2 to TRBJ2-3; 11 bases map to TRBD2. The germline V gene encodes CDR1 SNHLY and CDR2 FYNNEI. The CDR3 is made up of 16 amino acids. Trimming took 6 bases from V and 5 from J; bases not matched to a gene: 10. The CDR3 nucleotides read TGTGCCAGCAGCATACTAGCGGGGGCATTTGAAGATACGCAGTATTTT. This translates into CASSILAGAFEDTQYF.

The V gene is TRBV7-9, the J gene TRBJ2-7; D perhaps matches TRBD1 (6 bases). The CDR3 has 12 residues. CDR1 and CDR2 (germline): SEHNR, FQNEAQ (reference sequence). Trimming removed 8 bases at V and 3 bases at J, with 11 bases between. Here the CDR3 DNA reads TGTGCCAGCGGACAGAAAAACTACGAGCAGTACTTC. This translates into CASGQKNYEQYF.

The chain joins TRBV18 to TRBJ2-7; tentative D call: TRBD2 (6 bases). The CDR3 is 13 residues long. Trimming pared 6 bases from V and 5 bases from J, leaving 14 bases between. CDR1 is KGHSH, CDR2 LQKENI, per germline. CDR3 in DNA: TGTGCCAGCTCCCCAAGCGGGTCGCACGAGCAGTACGTC. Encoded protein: CASSPSGSHEQYV.

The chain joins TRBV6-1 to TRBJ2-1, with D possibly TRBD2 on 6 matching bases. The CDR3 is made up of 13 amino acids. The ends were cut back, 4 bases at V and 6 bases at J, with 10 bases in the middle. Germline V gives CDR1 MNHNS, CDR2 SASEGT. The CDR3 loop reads CASSVGTPNEQFF. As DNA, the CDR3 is TGTGCCAGCAGTGTTGGGACTCCCAATGAGCAGTTCTTC.

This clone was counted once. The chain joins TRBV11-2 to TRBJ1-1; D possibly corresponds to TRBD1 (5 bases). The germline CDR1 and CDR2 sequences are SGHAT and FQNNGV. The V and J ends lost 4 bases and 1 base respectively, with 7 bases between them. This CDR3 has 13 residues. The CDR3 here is CASSYQGNTEAFF. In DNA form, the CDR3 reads TGTGCCAGCAGCTACCAGGGGAACACTGAAGCTTTCTTT.

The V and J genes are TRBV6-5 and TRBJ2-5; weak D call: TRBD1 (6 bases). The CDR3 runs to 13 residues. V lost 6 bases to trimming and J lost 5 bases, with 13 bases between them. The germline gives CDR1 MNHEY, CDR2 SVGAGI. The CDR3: CASRDRNRETQYF. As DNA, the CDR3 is TGTGCCAGCAGGGACAGAAATAGGGAGACCCAGTACTTC.

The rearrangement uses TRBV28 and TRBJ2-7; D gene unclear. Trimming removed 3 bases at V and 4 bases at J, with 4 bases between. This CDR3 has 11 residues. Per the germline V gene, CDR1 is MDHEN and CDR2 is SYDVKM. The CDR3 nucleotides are TGTGCCAGCAGTTTTTATTACGAGCAGTACTTC. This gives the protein CASSFYYEQYF.

For the CDR3, the DNA is TGTGCCAGTACCCGGACACCTCAAAGCGGGGAGCTGTTTTTT. As protein: CASTRTPQSGELFF. V usage is TRBV6-6 and J usage is TRBJ2-2; tentatively, D is TRBD1 (5 bases). The CDR3 extends over 14 amino acids. V gave up 9 bases and J gave up 7 bases, with 18 bases separating them. Germline loops: CDR1 MNHNY, CDR2 SVGAGI (reference sequence).

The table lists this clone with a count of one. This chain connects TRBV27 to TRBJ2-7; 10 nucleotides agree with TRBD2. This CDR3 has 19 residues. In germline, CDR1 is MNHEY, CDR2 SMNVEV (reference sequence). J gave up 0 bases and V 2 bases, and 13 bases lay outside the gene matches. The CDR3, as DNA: TGTGCCAGCAGTTTACGGGGGAGTACTAGCGGGGCTAGCTCCTACGAGCAGTACGTC. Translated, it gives CASSLRGSTSGASSYEQYV.

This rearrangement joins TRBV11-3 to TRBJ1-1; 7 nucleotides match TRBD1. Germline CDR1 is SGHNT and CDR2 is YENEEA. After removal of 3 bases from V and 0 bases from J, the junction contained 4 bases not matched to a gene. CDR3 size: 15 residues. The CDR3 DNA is TGTGCCAGCAGCTTGACGACAGGGATGAACACTGAAGCTTTCTTT. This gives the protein CASSLTTGMNTEAFF.

The CDR3 region is CASGLTPDKYNEQFF. In nucleotides, the CDR3 is TGTGCTAGTGGTTTGACCCCGGACAAGTACAATGAGCAGTTCTTC. The genes are TRBV12-5 and TRBJ2-1; D might be TRBD1 (5 bases). CDR3 length equals 15 residues. With 2 bases removed from V and 4 bases from J, the gap between germline ends came to 12 bases. Germline lookup yields CDR1 LGHNT and CDR2 FRNRAP.

The CDR3 nucleotides are TGTGCCAGCAGTGCCCATGGAGGGGCCGGTCAGCCCCAGCATTTT. It is translated as CASSAHGGAGQPQHF. This chain uses TRBV2 with TRBJ1-5; a possible D gene is TRBD1 (5 bases). Germline V gives CDR1 SNHLY, CDR2 FYNNEI. V lost 4 bases to trimming and J lost 6 bases, with 16 bases between them. The CDR3 sequence is 15 residues long.

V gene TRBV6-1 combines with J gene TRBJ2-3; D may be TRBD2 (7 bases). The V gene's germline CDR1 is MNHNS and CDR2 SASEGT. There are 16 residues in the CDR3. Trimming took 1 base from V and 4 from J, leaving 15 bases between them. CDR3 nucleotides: TGTGCCAGCAGTGAAGTTTTCGGGGGGCCAGCAGATACGCAGTATTTT. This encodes CASSEVFGGPADTQYF.

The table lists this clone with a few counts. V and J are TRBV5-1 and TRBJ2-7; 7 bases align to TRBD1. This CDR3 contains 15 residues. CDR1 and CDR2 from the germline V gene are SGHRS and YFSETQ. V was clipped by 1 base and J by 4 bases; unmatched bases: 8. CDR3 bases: TGCGCCAGCAGCTTGACGTCAGGGGGTAATTACGAGCAGTACTTC. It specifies CASSLTSGGNYEQYF.

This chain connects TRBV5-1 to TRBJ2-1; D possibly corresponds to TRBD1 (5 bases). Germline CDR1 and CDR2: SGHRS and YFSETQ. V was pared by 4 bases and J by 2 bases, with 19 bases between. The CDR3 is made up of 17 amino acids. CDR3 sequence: CASSTTWPEQAYNEQFF. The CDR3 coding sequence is TGCGCCAGCAGCACTACTTGGCCTGAACAGGCCTACAATGAGCAGTTCTTC.

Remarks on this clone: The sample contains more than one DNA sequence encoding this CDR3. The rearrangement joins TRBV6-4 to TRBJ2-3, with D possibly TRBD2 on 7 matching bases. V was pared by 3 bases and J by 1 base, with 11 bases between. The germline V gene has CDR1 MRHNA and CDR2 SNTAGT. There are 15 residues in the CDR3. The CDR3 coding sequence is TGTGCCAGCAGTGAAAGGGGGGGCGGCACAGATACGCAGTATTTT. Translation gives CASSERGGGTDTQYF.

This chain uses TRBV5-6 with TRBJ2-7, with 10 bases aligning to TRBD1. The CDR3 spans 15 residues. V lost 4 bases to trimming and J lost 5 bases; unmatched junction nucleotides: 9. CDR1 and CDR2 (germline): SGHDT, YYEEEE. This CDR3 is CASSIPGTGDHEQYV. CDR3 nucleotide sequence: TGTGCCAGCAGCATACCCGGGACAGGGGACCACGAGCAGTACGTC.

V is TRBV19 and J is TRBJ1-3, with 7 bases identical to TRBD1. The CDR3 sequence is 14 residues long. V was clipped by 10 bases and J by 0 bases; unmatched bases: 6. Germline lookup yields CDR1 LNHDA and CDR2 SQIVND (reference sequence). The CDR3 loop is CATRQGNSGNTIYF. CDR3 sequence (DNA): TGTGCCACCCGACAGGGCAACTCTGGAAACACCATATATTTT.

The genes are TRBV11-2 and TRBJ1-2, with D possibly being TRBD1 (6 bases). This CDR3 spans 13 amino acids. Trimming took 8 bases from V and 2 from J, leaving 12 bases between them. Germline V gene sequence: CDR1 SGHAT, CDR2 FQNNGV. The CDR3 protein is CASGGSGNYGYTF. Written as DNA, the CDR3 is TGTGCCAGCGGGGGCTCAGGGAACTATGGCTACACCTTC.

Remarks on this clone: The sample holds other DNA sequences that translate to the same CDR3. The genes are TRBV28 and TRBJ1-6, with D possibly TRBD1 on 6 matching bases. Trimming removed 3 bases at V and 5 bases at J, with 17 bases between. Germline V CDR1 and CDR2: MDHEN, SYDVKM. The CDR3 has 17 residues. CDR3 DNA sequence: TGTGCCAGCAGTTTCGATTGGGGGCAGGGAAATAATTCACCCCTCCACTTT. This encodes CASSFDWGQGNNSPLHF.

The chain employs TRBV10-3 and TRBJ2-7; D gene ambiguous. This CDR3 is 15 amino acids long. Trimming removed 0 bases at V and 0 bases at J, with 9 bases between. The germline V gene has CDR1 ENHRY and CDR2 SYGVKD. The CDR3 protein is CAISESSSDSYEQYF. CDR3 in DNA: TGTGCCATCAGTGAGTCGTCGTCAGACTCCTACGAGCAGTACTTC.

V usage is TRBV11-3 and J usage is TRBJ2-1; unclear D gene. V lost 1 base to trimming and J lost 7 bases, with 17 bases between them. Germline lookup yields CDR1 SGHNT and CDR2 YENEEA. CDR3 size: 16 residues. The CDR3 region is CASSLGLASLSNEQFF. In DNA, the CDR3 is TGTGCCAGCAGCTTAGGTTTAGCTTCCCTATCGAATGAGCAGTTCTTC.